What follows is one T cell receptor (beta chain) and its context. The CDR3 has 14 residues. V lost 4 bases to trimming and J lost 4 bases; unmatched junction nucleotides: 5. Looked up from germline, CDR1 is SNHLY and CDR2 is FYNNEI. Per the original methods: Reference gene primer amplification gave estimated nucleated cell counts. Clones were read by immunoSEQ multiplex PCR, and TCRdb kept only the in-frame ones, dropping some. That table is the source of V, J and clone size, and D and trimming were worked out from the DNA. The repertoire has about 280,000 clones, 85% to 90% of them found once; the top ten carry 11%. The Seattle patients joined while their infection was active and were tracked longitudinally afterward. The data stem from a study of blood T cell repertoires in COVID-19. Study-level information: T cells, B-cell-depleted T cells, or PBMCs provided the cDNA or gDNA that served as material.

J is TRBJ1-2 and V is TRBV2; TRBD1 aligns across 8 bases. The sample comprised peripheral blood. The sequence was collected from a woman younger than 45 with COVID-19, enrolled during active disease. The chain's CDR3 is CASSGAGGVYGYTF. The CDR3 DNA reads as TGTGCCAGCAGTGGGGCAGGGGGCGTCTATGGCTACACCTTC.